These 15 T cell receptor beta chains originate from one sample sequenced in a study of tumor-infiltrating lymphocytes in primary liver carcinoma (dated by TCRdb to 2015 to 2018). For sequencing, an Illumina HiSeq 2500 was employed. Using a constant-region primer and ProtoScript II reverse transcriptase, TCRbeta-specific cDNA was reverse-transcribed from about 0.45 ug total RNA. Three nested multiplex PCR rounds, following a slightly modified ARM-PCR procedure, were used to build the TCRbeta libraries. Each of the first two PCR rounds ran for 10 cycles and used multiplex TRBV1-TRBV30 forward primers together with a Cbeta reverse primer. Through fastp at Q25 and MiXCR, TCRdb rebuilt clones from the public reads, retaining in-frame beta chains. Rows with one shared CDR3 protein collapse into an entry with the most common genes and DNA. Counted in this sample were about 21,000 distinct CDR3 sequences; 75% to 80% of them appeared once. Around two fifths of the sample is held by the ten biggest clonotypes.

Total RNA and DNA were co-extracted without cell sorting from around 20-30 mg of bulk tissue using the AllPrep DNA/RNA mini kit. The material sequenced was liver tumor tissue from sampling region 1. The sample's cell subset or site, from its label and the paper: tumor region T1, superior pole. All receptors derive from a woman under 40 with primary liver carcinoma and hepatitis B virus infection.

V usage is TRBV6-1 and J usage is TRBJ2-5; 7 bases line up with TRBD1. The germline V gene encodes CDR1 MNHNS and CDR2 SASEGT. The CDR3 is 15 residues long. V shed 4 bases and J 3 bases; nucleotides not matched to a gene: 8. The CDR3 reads CASSALGGPEETQYF. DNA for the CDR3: TGTGCCAGCAGTGCACTAGGGGGCCCTGAAGAGACCCAGTACTTC.

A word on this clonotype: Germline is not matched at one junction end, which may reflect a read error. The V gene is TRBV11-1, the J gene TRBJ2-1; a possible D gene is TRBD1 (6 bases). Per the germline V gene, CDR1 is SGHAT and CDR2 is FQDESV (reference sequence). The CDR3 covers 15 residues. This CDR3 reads CASSRRQALYIEQFF. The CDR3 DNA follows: TGCGCCAGCAGCCGGAGACAGGCCCTCTACATTGAGCAGTTCTTC.

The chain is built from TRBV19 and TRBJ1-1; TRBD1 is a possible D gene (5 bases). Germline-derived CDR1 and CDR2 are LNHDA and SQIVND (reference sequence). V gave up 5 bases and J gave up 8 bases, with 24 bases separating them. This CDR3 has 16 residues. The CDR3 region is CASSAEYAHGHREAFF. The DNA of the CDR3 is TGTGCCAGTAGTGCCGAGTATGCACATGGGCACAGGGAAGCTTTCTTT.

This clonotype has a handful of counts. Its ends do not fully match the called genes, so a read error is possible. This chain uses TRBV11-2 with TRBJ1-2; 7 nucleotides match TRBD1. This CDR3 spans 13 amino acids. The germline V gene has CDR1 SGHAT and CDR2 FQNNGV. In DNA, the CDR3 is TGTGCCAGCATTCAGGGGGGGGGTGGAGACTACACCTTT. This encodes CASIQGGGGDYTF.

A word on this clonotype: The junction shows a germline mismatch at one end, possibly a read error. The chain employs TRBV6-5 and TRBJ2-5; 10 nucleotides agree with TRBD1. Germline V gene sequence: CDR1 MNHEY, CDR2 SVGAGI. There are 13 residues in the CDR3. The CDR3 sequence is CDSSTDRGLTMYF. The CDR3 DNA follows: TGTGACAGCAGTACCGACAGGGGGCTGACCATGTACTTC.

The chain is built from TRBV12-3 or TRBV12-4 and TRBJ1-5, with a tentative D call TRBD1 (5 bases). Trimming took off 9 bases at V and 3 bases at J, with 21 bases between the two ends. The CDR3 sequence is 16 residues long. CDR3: CARSRLDTGTNQPQHF. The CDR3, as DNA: TGTGCCAGGAGCCGATTAGACACGGGGACCAATCAGCCCCAGCATTTT.

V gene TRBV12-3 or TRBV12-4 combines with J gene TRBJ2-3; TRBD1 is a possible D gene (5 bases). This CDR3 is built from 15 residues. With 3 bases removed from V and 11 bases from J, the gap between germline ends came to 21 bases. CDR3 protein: CASSFPPPGTGMQYF. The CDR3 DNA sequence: TGTGCCAGCAGTTTTCCCCCTCCTGGCACAGGTATGCAGTATTTT.

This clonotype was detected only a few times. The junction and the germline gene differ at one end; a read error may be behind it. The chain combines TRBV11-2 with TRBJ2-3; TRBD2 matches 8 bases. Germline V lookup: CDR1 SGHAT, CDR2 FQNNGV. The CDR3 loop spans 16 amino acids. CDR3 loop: CTSSAGLAGIVDTQYF. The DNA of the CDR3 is TGTACCAGCAGCGCGGGTCTAGCGGGTATTGTCGATACGCAGTATTTT.

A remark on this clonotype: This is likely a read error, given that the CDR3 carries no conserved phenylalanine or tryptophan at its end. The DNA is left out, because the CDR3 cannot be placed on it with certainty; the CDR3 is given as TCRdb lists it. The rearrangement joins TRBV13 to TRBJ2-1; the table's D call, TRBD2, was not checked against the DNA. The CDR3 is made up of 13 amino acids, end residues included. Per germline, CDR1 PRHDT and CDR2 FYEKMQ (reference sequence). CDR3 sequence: CASREGSGNERFL.

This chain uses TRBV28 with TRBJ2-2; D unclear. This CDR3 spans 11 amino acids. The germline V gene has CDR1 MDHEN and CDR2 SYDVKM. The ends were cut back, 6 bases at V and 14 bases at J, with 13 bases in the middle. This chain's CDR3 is CASSDAWGLFF. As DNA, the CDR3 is TGTGCCAGCAGCGATGCTTGGGGACTGTTTTTT.

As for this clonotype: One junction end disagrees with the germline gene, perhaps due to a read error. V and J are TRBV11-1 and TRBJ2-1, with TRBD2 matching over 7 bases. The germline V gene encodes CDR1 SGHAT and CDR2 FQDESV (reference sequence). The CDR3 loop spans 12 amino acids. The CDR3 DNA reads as TGTACCAGCAGCGGGACGGGACGAAGGCAGTTATTC. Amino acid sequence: CTSSGTGRRQLF.

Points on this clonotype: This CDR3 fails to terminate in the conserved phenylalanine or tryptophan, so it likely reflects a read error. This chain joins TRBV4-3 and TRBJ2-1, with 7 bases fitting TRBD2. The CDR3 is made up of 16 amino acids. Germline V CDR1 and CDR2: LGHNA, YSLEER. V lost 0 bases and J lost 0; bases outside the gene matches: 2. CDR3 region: CASSQDTGGSYNEQFL. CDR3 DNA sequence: TGCGCCAGCAGCCAAGATACGGGAGGCTCCTACAATGAGCAGTTCCTC.

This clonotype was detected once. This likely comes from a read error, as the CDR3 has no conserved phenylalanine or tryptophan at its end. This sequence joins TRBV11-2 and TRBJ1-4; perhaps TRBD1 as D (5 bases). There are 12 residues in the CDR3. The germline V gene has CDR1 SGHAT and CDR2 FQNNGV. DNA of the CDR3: TGTGCTAGCAGCCTCTGGAGGGGAAAACTGTTTTAT. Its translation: CASSLWRGKLFY.

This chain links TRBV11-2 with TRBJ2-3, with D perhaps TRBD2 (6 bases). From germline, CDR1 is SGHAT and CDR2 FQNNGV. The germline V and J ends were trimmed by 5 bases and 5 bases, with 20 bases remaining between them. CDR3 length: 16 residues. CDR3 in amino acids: CASSRTRRGMGDTQYF. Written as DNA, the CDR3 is TGTGCCAGCAGCCGGACGCGACGGGGGATGGGAGATACGCAGTATTTT.

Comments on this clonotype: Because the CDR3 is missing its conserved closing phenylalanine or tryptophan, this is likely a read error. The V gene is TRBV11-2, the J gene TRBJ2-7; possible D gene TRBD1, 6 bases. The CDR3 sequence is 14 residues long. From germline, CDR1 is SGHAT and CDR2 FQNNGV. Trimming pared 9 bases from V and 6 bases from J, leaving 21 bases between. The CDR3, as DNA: TGTGCCAGTGGCCGCCTCGGGATAGGGGGCGAGCAGTACTAC. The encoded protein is CASGRLGIGGEQYY.